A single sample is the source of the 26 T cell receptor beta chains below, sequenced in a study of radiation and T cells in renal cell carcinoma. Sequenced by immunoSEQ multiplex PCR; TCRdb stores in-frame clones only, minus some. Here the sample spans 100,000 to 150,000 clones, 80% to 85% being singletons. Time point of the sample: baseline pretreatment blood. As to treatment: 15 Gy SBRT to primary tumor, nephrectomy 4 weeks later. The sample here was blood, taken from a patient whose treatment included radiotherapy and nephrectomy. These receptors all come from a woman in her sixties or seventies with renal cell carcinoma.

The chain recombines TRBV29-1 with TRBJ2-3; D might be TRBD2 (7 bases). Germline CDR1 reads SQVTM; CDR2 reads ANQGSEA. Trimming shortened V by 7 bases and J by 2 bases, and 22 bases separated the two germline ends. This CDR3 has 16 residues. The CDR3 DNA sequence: TGCAGCGCTACGTCGGTCATTGGGGGGGCCACAGATACGCAGTATTTT. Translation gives CSATSVIGGATDTQYF.

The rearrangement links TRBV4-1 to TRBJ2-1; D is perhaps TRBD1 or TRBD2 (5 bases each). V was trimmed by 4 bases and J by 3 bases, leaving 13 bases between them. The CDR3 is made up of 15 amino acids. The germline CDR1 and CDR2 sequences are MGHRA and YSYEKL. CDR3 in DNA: TGCGCCAGCAGCCGAGAAGGGACCGACTACAATGAGCAGTTCTTC. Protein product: CASSREGTDYNEQFF.

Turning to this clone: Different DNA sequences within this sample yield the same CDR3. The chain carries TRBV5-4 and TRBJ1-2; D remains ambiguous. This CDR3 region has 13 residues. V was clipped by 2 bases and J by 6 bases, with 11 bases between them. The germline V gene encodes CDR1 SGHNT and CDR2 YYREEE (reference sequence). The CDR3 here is CASSLISQHGYTF. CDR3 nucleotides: TGTGCCAGCAGCTTAATTAGCCAGCATGGCTACACCTTC. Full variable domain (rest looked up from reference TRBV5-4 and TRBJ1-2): ETGVTQSPTHLIKTRGQQVTLRCSSQSGHNTVSWYQQALGQGPQFIFQYYREEENGRGNFPPRFSGLQFPNYSSELNVNALELDDSALYLCASSLISQHGYTFGSGTRLTVV.

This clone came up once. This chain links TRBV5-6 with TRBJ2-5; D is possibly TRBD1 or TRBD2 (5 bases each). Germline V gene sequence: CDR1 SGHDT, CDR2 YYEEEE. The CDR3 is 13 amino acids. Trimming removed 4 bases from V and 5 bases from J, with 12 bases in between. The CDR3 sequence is CASSVRGAETQYF. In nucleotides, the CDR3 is TGTGCCAGCAGCGTTAGGGGAGCGGAGACCCAGTACTTC.

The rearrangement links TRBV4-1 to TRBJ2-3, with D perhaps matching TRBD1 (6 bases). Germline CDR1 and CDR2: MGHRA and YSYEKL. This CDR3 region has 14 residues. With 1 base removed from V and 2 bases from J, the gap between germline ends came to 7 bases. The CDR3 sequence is CASSQGQDTDTQYF. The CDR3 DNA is TGCGCCAGCAGCCAAGGACAGGACACAGATACGCAGTATTTT.

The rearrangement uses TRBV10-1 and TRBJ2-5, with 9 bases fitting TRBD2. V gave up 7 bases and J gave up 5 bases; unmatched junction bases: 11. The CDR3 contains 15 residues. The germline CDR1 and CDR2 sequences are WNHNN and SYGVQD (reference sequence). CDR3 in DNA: TGCGCCAGCAAGGCTAGCGGGGCGACTGGGGAGACCCAGTACTTC. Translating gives CASKASGATGETQYF.

CDR3 nucleotide sequence: TGTGCCAGCAGTTACTCTTGGGCAGACGGTAGCGCTGAAGCTTTCTTT. This sequence encodes CASSYSWADGSAEAFF. The chain carries TRBV6-5 and TRBJ1-1; no firm D call. Trimming left V 0 bases short and J 6 bases short, with 17 bases between. Germline V CDR1 and CDR2: MNHEY, SVGAGI. CDR3 length equals 16 residues.

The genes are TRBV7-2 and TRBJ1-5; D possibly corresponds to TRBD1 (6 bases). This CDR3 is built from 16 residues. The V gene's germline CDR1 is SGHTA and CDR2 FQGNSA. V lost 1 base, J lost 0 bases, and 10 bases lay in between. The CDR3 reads CASSLVQGRSNQPQHF. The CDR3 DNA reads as TGTGCCAGCAGCTTAGTACAGGGCCGTAGCAATCAGCCCCAGCATTTT.

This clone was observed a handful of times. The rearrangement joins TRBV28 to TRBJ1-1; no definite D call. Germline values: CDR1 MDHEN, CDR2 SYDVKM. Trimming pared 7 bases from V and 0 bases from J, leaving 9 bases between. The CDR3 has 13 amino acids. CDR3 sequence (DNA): TGTGCCAGCATGGGCGCCTTGAACACTGAAGCTTTCTTT. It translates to CASMGALNTEAFF.

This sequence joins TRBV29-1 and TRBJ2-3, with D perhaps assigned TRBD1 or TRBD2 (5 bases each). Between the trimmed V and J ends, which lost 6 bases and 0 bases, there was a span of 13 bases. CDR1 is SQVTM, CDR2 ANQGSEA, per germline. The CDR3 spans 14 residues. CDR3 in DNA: TGCAGCGTAGGGGACGCCTCTAGCACAGATACGCAGTATTTT. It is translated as CSVGDASSTDTQYF.

The CDR3 bases are TGCAGCGGCGTTGAGGGCGGCCTTTACAATGAGCAGTTCTTC. The encoded protein is CSGVEGGLYNEQFF. This rearrangement joins TRBV29-1 to TRBJ2-1, with D perhaps matching TRBD2 (5 bases). The CDR3 runs to 14 residues. Germline assignment: CDR1 SQVTM and CDR2 ANQGSEA. Trimming removed 7 bases at V and 4 bases at J, with 17 bases between.

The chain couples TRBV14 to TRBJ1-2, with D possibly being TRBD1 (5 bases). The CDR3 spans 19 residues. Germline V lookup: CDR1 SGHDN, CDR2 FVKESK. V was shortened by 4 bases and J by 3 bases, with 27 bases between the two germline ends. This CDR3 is CASSPSAALKGRFYYGYTF. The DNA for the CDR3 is TGTGCCAGCAGCCCCTCTGCCGCTCTGAAGGGGCGATTCTACTATGGCTACACCTTC.

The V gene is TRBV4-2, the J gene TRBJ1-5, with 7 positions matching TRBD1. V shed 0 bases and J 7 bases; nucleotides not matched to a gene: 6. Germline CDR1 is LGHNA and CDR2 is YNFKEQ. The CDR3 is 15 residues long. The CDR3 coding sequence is TGTGCCAGCAGCCAAGAGCACAGGGGAGTGCAGCCCCAGCATTTT. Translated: CASSQEHRGVQPQHF.

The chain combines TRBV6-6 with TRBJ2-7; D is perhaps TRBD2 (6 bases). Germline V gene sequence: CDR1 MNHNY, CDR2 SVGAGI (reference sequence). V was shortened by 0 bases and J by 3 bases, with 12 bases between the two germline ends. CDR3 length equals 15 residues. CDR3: CASSYSTGGYYEQYF. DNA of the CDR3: TGTGCCAGCAGTTACTCGACCGGGGGATACTACGAGCAGTACTTC.

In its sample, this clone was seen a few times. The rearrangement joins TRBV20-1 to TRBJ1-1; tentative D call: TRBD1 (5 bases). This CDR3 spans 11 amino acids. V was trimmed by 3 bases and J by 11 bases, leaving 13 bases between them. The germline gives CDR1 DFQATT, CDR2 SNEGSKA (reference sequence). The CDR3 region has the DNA TGCAGTGCTAGTCCCAGGGAAAAGGCTTTCTTT. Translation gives CSASPREKAFF.

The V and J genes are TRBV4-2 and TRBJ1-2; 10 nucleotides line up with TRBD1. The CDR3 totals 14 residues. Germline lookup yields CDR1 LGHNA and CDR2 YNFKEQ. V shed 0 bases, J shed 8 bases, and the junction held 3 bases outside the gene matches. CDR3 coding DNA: TGTGCCAGCAGCCAAGATAGGGGACAGGGGGGCTACACCTTC. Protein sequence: CASSQDRGQGGYTF.

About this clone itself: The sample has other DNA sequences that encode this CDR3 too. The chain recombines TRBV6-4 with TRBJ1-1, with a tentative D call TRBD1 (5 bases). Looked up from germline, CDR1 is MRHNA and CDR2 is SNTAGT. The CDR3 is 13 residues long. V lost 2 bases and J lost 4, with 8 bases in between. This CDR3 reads CASSDGGGTEAFF. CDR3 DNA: TGTGCCAGCAGTGACGGGGGTGGCACTGAAGCTTTCTTT.

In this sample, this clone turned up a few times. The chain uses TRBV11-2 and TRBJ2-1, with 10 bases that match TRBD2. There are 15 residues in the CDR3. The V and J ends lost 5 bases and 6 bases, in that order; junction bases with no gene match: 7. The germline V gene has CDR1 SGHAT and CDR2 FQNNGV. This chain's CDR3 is CASSLLVAGGNEQFF. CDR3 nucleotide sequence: TGTGCCAGCAGCCTCTTGGTAGCGGGAGGCAATGAGCAGTTCTTC.

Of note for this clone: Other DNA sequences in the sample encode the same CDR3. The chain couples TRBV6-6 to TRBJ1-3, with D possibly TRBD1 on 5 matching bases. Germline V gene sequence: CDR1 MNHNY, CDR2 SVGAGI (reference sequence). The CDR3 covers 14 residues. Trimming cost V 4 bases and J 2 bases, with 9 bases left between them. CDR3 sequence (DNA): TGTGCCAGCAGTTTAGGGACGGCTGGAAACACCATATATTTT. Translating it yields CASSLGTAGNTIYF.

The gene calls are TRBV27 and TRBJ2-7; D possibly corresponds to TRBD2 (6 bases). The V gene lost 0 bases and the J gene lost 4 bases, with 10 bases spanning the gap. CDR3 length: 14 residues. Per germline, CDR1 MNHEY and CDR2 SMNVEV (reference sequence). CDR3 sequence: CASSLSGGVYEQYF. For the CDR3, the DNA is TGTGCCAGCAGTTTATCGGGAGGAGTTTACGAGCAGTACTTC.

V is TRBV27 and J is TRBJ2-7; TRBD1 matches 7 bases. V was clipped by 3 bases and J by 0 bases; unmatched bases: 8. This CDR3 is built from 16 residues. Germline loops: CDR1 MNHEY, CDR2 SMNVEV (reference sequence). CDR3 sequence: CASSFPMTGLSYEQYF. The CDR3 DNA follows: TGTGCCAGCAGTTTCCCAATGACAGGGCTCTCCTACGAGCAGTACTTC.

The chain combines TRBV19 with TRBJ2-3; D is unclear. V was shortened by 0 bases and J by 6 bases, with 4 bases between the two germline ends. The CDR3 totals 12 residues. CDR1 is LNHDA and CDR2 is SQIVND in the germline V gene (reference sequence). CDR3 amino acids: CASSIDRDTQYF. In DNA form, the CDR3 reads TGTGCCAGTAGTATAGATCGGGATACGCAGTATTTT.

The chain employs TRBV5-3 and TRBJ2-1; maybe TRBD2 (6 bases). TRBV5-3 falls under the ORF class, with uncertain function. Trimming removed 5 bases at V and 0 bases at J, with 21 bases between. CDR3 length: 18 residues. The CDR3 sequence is CARRGRVKRGSSYNEQFF. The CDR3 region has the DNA TGTGCCAGAAGAGGACGTGTAAAACGGGGGAGCTCCTACAATGAGCAGTTCTTC.

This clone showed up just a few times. This chain's CDR3 is CAWSRPPNQPQHF. The CDR3 region has the DNA TGTGCCTGGAGCCGCCCCCCCAATCAGCCCCAGCATTTT. This rearrangement joins TRBV30 to TRBJ1-5, with D uncertain. The CDR3 is 13 residues long. CDR1 and CDR2 (germline): GTSNPN, SVGIG (reference sequence). V lost 3 bases to trimming and J lost 3 bases, with 9 bases between them.

The CDR3 protein is CASKPGEQETQYF. CDR3 nucleotide sequence: TGTGCCAGCAAACCGGGGGAGCAAGAGACCCAGTACTTC. The chain links TRBV2 to TRBJ2-5; perhaps TRBD2 as D (6 bases). This CDR3 is 13 amino acids long. CDR1 and CDR2 (germline): SNHLY, FYNNEI. Trimming took 7 bases from V and 2 from J, leaving 11 bases between them.

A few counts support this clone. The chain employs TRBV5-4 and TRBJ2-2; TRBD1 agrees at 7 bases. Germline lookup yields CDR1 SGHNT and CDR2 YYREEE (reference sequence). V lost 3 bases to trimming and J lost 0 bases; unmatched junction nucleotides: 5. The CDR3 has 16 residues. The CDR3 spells CASSWKGAANTGELFF. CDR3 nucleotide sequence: TGTGCCAGCAGCTGGAAGGGGGCAGCGAACACCGGGGAGCTGTTTTTT.